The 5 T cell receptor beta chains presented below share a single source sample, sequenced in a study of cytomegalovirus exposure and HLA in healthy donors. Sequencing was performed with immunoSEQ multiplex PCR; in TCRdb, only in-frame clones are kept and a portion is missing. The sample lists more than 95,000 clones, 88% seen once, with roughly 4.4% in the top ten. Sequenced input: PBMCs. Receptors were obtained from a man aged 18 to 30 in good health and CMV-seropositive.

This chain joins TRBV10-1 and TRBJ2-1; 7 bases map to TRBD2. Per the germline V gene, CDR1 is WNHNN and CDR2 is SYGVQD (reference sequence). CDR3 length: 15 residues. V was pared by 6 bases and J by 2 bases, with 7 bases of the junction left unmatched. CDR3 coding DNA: TGCGCCAGCAGAGCCCCGGGGACTACCTACAATGAGCAGTTCTTC. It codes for CASRAPGTTYNEQFF.

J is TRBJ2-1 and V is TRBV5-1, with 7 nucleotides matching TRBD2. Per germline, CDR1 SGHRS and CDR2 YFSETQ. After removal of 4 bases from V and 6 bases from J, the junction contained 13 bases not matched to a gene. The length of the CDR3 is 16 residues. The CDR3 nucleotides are TGCGCCAGCAGCGCAAGAGTAACGGGGGGACCCAATGAGCAGTTCTTC. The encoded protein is CASSARVTGGPNEQFF.

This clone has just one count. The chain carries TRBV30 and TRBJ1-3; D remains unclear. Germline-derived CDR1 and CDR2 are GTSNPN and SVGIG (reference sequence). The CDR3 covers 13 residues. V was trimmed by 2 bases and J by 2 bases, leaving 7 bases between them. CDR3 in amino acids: CAWSKTPGNTIYF. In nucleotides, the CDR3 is TGTGCCTGGAGTAAGACACCTGGAAACACCATATATTTT.

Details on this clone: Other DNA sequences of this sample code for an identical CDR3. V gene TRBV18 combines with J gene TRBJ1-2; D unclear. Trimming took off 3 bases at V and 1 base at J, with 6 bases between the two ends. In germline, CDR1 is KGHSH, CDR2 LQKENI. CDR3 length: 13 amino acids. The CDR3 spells CASSPGGNYGYTF. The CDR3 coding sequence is TGTGCCAGCTCACCTGGAGGTAACTATGGCTACACCTTC.

CDR3 sequence (DNA): TGTGCCAGCAGTGATTTCCCAGCGACCGGGGAGCTGTTTTTT. Residues: CASSDFPATGELFF. The chain joins TRBV6-4 to TRBJ2-2; D is ambiguous. This CDR3 has 14 amino acids. Germline V gene sequence: CDR1 MRHNA, CDR2 SNTAGT. V lost 3 bases, J lost 5 bases, and 10 bases lay in between.